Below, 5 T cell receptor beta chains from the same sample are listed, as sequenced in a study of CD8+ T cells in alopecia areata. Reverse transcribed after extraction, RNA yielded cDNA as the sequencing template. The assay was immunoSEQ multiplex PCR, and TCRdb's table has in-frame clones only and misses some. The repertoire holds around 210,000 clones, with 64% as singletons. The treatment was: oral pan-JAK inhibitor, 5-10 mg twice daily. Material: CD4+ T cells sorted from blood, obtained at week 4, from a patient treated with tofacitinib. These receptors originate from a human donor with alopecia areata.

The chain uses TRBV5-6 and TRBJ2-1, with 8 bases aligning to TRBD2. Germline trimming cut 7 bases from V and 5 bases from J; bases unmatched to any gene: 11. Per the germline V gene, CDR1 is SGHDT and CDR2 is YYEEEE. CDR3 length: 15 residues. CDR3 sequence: CASGDSGENNNEQFF. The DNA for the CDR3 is TGTGCCAGCGGAGATAGCGGGGAGAATAACAATGAGCAGTTCTTC.

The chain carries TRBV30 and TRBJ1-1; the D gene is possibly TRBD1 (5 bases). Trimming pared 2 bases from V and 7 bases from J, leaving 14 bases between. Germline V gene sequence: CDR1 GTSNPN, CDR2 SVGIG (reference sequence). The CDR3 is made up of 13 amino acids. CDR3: CAWSRQLGDEAFF. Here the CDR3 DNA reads TGTGCCTGGAGTAGGCAGTTGGGGGATGAAGCTTTCTTT.

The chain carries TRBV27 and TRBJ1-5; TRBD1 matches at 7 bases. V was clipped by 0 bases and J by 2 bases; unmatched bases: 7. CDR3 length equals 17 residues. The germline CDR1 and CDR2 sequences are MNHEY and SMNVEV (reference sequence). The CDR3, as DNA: TGTGCCAGCAGTTTATCGACGTGGGACAGTCGCAATCAGCCCCAGCATTTT. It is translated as CASSLSTWDSRNQPQHF.

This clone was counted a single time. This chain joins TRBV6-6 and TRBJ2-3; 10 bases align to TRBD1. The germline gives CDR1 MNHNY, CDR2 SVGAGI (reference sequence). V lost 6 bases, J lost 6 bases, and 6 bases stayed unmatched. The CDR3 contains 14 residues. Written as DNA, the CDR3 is TGTGCCAGCAGCCGAGGACAGGGGGGGGATACGCAGTATTTT. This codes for CASSRGQGGDTQYF.

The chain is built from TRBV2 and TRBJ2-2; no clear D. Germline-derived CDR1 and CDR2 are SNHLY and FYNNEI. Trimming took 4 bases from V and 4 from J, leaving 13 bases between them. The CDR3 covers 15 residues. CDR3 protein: CASSVRRPGTGELFF. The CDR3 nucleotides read TGTGCCAGCAGTGTCCGCAGGCCTGGCACCGGGGAGCTGTTTTTT. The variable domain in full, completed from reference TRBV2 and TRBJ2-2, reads EPEVTQTPSHQVTQMGQEVILRCVPISNHLYFYWYRQILGQKVEFLVSFYNNEISEKSEIFDDQFSVERPDGSNFTLKIRSTKLEDSAMYFCASSVRRPGTGELFFGEGSRLTVL.